This TCR beta chain derives from a study of identical twins. Deletions cut 3 bases from V and 7 bases from J, with 10 bases between. The CDR3 covers 14 residues. Addition of a universal primer site occurred through template switching, and cDNA carried unique molecular identifiers. Each CDR3 protein gets one entry after TCRdb re-called the 5' RACE reads with MiXCR. The sample carries about 550,000 distinct CDR3 sequences, about 20% recorded once. This clonotype was picked up a small number of times. These data also featured in a second study, about yellow fever vaccine responses in identical twins.

This TCR was sampled from a woman aged 18-35 years in good health. The chain joins TRBV12-3 or TRBV12-4 to TRBJ1-6; tentatively, D is TRBD1 (5 bases). Sequences were obtained from CD4+ T cells sorted from blood. Here the CDR3 DNA reads TGTGCCAGCAGTTTTGAGGGGCTCAATTCACCCCTCCACTTT. It codes for CASSFEGLNSPLHF.